These 14 T cell receptor beta chains were sequenced from one sample in a study of blood T cell repertoires in COVID-19. The repertoire was sequenced with immunoSEQ multiplex PCR; TCRdb's copy has only in-frame clones and lacks some. The top ten clones hold more than 1.4% of a sample with around 130,000 clones, approximately 84% of them seen once. Material for sequencing was peripheral blood. These receptors originate from a man in his sixties with acute or convalescent COVID-19.

In nucleotides, the CDR3 is TGTGCCAGTAGTACTCATCCGCAGAACTCTGGAAACACCATATATTTT. Protein product: CASSTHPQNSGNTIYF. The rearrangement uses TRBV19 and TRBJ1-3; D is ambiguous. With 4 bases removed from V and 0 bases from J, the gap between germline ends came to 13 bases. This CDR3 has 16 residues. Germline loops: CDR1 LNHDA, CDR2 SQIVND (reference sequence).

The chain is built from TRBV7-9 and TRBJ1-5; no clear D. The CDR3 length is 12 residues. CDR1 is SEHNR and CDR2 is FQNEAQ in the germline V gene (reference sequence). V gave up 5 bases and J gave up 11 bases, with 13 bases separating them. The DNA for the CDR3 is TGTGCCAGCAGCCCGGATACAGCGGCCCAGCATTTT. It translates to CASSPDTAAQHF.

This clone has only a few counts. V and J are TRBV4-2 and TRBJ1-2, with a possible D match to TRBD1 (5 bases). V lost 5 bases and J 4 bases, leaving 14 bases between the germline ends. Germline lookup yields CDR1 LGHNA and CDR2 YNFKEQ. There are 14 residues in the CDR3. The CDR3 loop is CASSAQAVRYGYTF. In DNA, the CDR3 is TGTGCCAGCAGCGCACAGGCGGTCCGCTATGGCTACACCTTC.

The chain links TRBV6-1 to TRBJ1-5; unclear D gene. Germline V lookup: CDR1 MNHNS, CDR2 SASEGT. The CDR3 loop spans 16 amino acids. The V end was cut by 0 bases, the J end by 3 bases, with 12 bases between. The CDR3 bases are TGTGCCAGCAGTGAAGCGCGTAACTGGTACAATCAGCCCCAGCATTTT. It yields the protein CASSEARNWYNQPQHF.

The V gene is TRBV30, the J gene TRBJ1-2, with 9 bases that match TRBD1. J gave up 3 bases and V 1 base, and 3 bases lay outside the gene matches. The CDR3 has 14 amino acids. Looked up from germline, CDR1 is GTSNPN and CDR2 is SVGIG (reference sequence). CDR3 in DNA: TGTGCCTGGAGTGGCACAGGGGGCTACTATGGCTACACCTTC. This translates into CAWSGTGGYYGYTF.

The chain uses TRBV29-1 and TRBJ2-5; perhaps TRBD1 as D (5 bases). CDR1 is SQVTM, CDR2 ANQGSEA, per germline. There are 12 residues in the CDR3. Deletions cut 6 bases from V and 4 bases from J, with 12 bases between. The CDR3, as DNA: TGCAGCGTACGGAGTGGGGCAGAGACCCAGTACTTC. It yields the protein CSVRSGAETQYF.

The genes are TRBV19 and TRBJ1-5; D ambiguous. The CDR3 totals 13 residues. V was clipped by 9 bases and J by 6 bases, with 15 bases between them. CDR1 and CDR2 from the germline V gene are LNHDA and SQIVND (reference sequence). The CDR3 DNA follows: TGTGCCAGCCTCGCGGAGGGTGTTCAGCCCCAGCATTTT. It is translated as CASLAEGVQPQHF.

This clone came up once. The chain has TRBV28 and TRBJ2-7; 7 bases agree with TRBD2. J was trimmed by 2 bases and V by 7 bases; bases with no gene match: 5. The CDR3 spans 13 residues. Germline V gene data show CDR1 as MDHEN and CDR2 as SYDVKM. Here the CDR3 reads CASMPGGAYEQYF. The CDR3 bases are TGTGCCAGCATGCCTGGGGGGGCCTACGAGCAGTACTTC.

Only a few counts were recorded for this clone. The sample carries other DNA sequences with the same CDR3. The rearrangement joins TRBV18 to TRBJ1-3; TRBD1 matches 11 bases. Per germline, CDR1 KGHSH and CDR2 LQKENI. V was pared by 4 bases and J by 2 bases, with 4 bases of the junction left unmatched. This CDR3 comprises 16 residues. CDR3 in DNA: TGTGCCAGCTCACAGCCGGGACAGGGGGCTGGAAACACCATATATTTT. Residues: CASSQPGQGAGNTIYF.

V is TRBV12-3 or TRBV12-4 and J is TRBJ1-1; D remains ambiguous. Trimming removed 3 bases from V and 5 bases from J, with 10 bases in between. CDR3 size: 13 residues. CDR3 in DNA: TGTGCCAGCAGTTTCTCGGGGTCGACTGAAGCTTTCTTT. Translating gives CASSFSGSTEAFF.

The chain combines TRBV3-1 (or the pseudogene TRBV3-2) with TRBJ1-4, with D unclear. The CDR3 is 16 residues long. Per the germline V gene, CDR1 is LGHDT and CDR2 is YNNKEL (reference sequence). Trimming shortened V by 3 bases and J by 2 bases, and 13 bases separated the two germline ends. The CDR3: CASSHISGATNEKLFF. Written as DNA, the CDR3 is TGTGCCAGCAGCCACATTTCGGGTGCGACTAATGAAAAACTGTTTTTT.

V gene TRBV7-3 combines with J gene TRBJ2-5; 8 bases are shared with TRBD1. CDR3 size: 14 residues. CDR1 and CDR2 (germline): SGHTA, FQGTGA. V trimming: 5 bases; J trimming: 7 bases; junction bases outside the gene matches: 9. The CDR3 sequence is CASSPSQGAGTQYF. The CDR3 nucleotides are TGTGCCAGCAGCCCCAGCCAGGGGGCTGGGACCCAGTACTTC. Based on the CDR3 plus reference TRBV7-3 and TRBJ2-5, the full variable domain is GAGVSQTPSNKVTEKGKYVELRCDPISGHTALYWYRQSLGQGPEFLIYFQGTGAADDSGLPNDRFFAVRPEGSVSTLKIQRTERGDSAVYLCASSPSQGAGTQYFGPGTRLLVL.

The chain couples TRBV24-1 to TRBJ2-1; possibly TRBD2 for D (5 bases). Germline values: CDR1 KGHDR, CDR2 SFDVKD. The CDR3 is made up of 14 amino acids. Between the trimmed V and J ends, which lost 5 bases and 4 bases, there was a span of 11 bases. DNA for the CDR3: TGTGCCACCAGTGCGCTAGCAACTTACAATGAGCAGTTCTTC. This sequence encodes CATSALATYNEQFF.

The rearrangement joins TRBV10-3 to TRBJ1-4; D is unresolved. From germline, CDR1 is ENHRY and CDR2 SYGVKD. V dropped 3 bases and J dropped 5 bases, with 10 bases sitting between them. This CDR3 is built from 14 residues. The CDR3: CAISEPQQNEKLFF. DNA of the CDR3: TGTGCCATCAGTGAACCTCAACAGAATGAAAAACTGTTTTTT.